This passage covers 5 T cell receptor beta chains from one sample sequenced in a study of T cells in pancreatic ductal adenocarcinoma. The selected patients with pancreatic ductal adenocarcinoma had surgery but no neoadjuvant therapy. Sequenced by immunoSEQ multiplex PCR; TCRdb stores in-frame clones only, minus some. Here the sample spans about 100,000 clones, nearly 95% being singletons. Sequenced input: PBMCs. Source of these receptors: a human donor with pancreatic ductal adenocarcinoma.

The chain combines TRBV6-1 with TRBJ2-7; the match to TRBD1 covers 10 bases. Germline trimming cut 7 bases from V and 7 bases from J; bases unmatched to any gene: 7. The CDR3 is 13 amino acids. Germline CDR1 is MNHNS and CDR2 is SASEGT. The CDR3 reads CASIIRTGGEQYF. As DNA, the CDR3 is TGTGCCAGCATTATTAGGACAGGGGGAGAGCAGTACTTC.

The chain couples TRBV6-5 to TRBJ1-1, with a weak D call TRBD1 (6 bases). This CDR3 spans 14 amino acids. From germline, CDR1 is MNHEY and CDR2 SVGAGI. Between the trimmed V and J ends, which lost 2 bases and 6 bases, there was a span of 13 bases. The CDR3 bases are TGTGCCAGCAGTTACGTAACAGGGCTGGCTGAAGCTTTCTTT. Amino acids: CASSYVTGLAEAFF.

V is TRBV5-4 and J is TRBJ2-3; 12 bases map to TRBD2. From germline, CDR1 is SGHNT and CDR2 YYREEE (reference sequence). The J segment lost 5 bases and the V segment lost 1 base, leaving 8 bases of the junction unmatched. CDR3 length: 17 residues. The CDR3 nucleotides read TGTGCCAGCAGCTTGTTGCTAGCGGGAGGGCGAGGAGATACGCAGTATTTT. It specifies CASSLLLAGGRGDTQYF.

For the CDR3, the DNA is TGTGCCAGCAGCAGCCTCGGACAGGGGGGGAATGAGCAGTTCTTC. It codes for CASSSLGQGGNEQFF. V and J are TRBV9 and TRBJ2-1; 10 nucleotides agree with TRBD1. V lost 4 bases to trimming and J lost 7 bases; unmatched junction nucleotides: 8. Germline V CDR1 and CDR2: SGDLS, YYNGEE. CDR3 size: 15 residues.

This clone appeared a single time. J is TRBJ1-2 and V is TRBV11-2; D remains unclear. Germline values: CDR1 SGHAT, CDR2 FQNNGV. V was trimmed by 5 bases and J by 6 bases, leaving 13 bases between them. The CDR3 has 13 amino acids. CDR3 coding DNA: TGTGCCAGCAGCAAGAGCACCGGAGATGGCTACACCTTC. Encoded protein: CASSKSTGDGYTF.